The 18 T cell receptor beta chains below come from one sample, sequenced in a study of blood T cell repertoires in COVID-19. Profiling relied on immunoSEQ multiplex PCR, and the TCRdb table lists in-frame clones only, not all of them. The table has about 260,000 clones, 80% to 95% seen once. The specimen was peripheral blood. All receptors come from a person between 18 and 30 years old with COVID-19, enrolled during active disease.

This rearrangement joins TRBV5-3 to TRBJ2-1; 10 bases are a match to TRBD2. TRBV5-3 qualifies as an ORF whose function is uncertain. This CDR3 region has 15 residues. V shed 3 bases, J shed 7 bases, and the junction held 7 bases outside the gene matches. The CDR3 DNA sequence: TGTGCCAGAAGCTCAGCCGGGACTAGCGCGAATGAGCAGTTCTTC. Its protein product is CARSSAGTSANEQFF.

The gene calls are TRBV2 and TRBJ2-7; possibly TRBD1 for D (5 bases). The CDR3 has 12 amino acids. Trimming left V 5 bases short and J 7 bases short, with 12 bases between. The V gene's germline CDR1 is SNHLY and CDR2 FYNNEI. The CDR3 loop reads CASSLPPGEQYF. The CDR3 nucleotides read TGTGCCAGCAGTTTACCCCCAGGGGAGCAGTACTTC.

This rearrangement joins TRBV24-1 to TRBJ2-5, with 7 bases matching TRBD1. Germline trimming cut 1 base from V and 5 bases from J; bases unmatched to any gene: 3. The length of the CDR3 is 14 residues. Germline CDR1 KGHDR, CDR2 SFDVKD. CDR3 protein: CATSDLNRGETQYF. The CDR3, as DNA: TGTGCCACCAGTGATTTAAACAGGGGTGAGACCCAGTACTTC.

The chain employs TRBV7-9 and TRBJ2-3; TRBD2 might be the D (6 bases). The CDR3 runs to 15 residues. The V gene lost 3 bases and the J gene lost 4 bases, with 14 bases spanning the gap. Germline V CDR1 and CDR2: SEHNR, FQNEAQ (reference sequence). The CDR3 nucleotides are TGTGCCAGCAGCTTCCTAGCGACTGGTGCAGATACGCAGTATTTT. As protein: CASSFLATGADTQYF.

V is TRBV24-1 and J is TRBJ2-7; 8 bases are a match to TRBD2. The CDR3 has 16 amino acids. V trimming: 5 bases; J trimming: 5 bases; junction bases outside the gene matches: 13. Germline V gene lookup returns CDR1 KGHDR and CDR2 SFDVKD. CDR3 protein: CATSVSGRAIWHEQYF. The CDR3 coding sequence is TGTGCCACCAGTGTAAGCGGGAGAGCGATATGGCACGAGCAGTACTTC.

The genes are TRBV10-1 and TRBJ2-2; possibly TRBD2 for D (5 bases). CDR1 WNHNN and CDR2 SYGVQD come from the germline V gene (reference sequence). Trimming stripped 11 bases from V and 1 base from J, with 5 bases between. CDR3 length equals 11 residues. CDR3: CAEGNTGELFF. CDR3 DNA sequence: TGCGCCGAGGGGAACACCGGGGAGCTGTTTTTT.

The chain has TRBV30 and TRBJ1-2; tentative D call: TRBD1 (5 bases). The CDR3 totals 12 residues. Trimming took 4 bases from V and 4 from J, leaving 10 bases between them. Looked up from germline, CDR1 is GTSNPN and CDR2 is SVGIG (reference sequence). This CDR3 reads CAWTPGGYGYTF. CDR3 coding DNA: TGTGCCTGGACCCCGGGGGGCTATGGCTACACCTTC.

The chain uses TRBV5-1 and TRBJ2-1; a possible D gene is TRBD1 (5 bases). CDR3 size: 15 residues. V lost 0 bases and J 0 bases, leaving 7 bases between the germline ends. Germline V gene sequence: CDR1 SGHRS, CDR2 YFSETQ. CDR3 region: CASSLDRSSYNEQFF. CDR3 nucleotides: TGCGCCAGCAGCTTGGACAGGAGCTCCTACAATGAGCAGTTCTTC.

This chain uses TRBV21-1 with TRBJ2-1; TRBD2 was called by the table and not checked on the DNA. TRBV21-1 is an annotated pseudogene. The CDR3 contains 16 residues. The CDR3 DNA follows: TGTGCCAGCAGCAAAGCAGCACCTATAGTGTACAATGAGCAGTTCTTC. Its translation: CASSKAAPIVYNEQFF.

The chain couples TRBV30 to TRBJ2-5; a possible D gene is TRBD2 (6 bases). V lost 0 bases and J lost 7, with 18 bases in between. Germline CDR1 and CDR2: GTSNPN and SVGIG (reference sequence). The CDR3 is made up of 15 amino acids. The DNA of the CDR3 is TGTGCCTGGAGTGTACTGGGAGGCCCCCTCCGGACCCAGTACTTC. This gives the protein CAWSVLGGPLRTQYF.

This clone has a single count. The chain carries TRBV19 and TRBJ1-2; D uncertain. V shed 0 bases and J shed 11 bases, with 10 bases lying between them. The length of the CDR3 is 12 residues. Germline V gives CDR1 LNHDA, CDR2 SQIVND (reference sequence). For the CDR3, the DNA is TGTGCCAGTAGTATAGACAGGCTGGAATACACCTTC. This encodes CASSIDRLEYTF.

The chain's CDR3 is CASRGGLAGGSSISYEQYF. In DNA, the CDR3 is TGTGCCAGCAGGGGAGGTCTGGCGGGAGGTTCATCTATCTCCTACGAGCAGTACTTC. The rearrangement links TRBV2 to TRBJ2-7; 8 bases agree with TRBD2. CDR1 and CDR2 from the germline V gene are SNHLY and FYNNEI. The CDR3 is made up of 19 amino acids. The ends lost 6 bases at V and 0 bases at J; junction bases unmatched: 19.

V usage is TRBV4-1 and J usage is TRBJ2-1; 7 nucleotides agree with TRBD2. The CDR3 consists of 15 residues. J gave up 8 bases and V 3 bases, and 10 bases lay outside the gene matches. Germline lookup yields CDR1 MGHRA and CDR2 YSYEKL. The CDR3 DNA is TGCGCCAGCAGCCAGCATGGGGGAGGGCACTATGAGCAGTTCTTC. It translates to CASSQHGGGHYEQFF.

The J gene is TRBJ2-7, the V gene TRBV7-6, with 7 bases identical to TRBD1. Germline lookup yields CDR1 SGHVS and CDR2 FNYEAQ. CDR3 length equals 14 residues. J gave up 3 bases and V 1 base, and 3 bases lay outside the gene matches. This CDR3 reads CASSLDRGRYEQYF. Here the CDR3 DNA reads TGTGCCAGCAGCTTAGACAGGGGTCGCTACGAGCAGTACTTC.

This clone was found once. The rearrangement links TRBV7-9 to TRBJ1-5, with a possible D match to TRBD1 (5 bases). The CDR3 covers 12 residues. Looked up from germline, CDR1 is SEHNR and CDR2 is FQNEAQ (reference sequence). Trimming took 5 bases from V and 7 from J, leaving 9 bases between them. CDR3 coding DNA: TGTGCCAGCAGCCGGGGGGGGCAGCCCCAGCATTTT. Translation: CASSRGGQPQHF.

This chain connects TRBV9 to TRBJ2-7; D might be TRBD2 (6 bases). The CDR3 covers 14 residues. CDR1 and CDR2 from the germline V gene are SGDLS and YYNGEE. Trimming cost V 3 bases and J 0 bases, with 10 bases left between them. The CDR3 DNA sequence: TGTGCCAGCAGCGCCGGGACTTCCTCCTACGAGCAGTACTTC. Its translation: CASSAGTSSYEQYF.

In nucleotides, the CDR3 is TGTGCCAGCAGTCAAACCAGGTGGAAACTGTTTTTT. Translation: CASSQTRWKLFF. The chain combines TRBV14 with TRBJ1-4; D unclear. V lost 6 bases to trimming and J lost 11 bases, with 13 bases between them. This CDR3 comprises 12 residues. CDR1 and CDR2 (germline): SGHDN, FVKESK.

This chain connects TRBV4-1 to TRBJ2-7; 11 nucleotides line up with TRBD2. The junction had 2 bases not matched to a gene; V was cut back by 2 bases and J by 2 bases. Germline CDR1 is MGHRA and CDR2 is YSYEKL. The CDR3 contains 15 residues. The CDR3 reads CASSQRTSGPYEQYF. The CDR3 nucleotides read TGCGCCAGCAGCCAAAGGACTAGCGGGCCCTACGAGCAGTACTTC.